This T cell receptor beta chain was identified in a study of blood T cell repertoires in COVID-19. Overall study: Specimens from acute and convalescent COVID-19 originated in the United States, Italy and Spain. PBMCs, B-cell-depleted T cells, or T cells were the source of the cDNA or gDNA that made up the material.

Germline V gene data show CDR1 as SEHNR and CDR2 as FQNEAQ (reference sequence). The CDR3 totals 15 residues. V was pared by 1 base and J by 3 bases, with 11 bases between. Authors' methods: Reference gene primer amplification yielded estimated nucleated cell counts. Generated by immunoSEQ multiplex PCR, the TCRdb table keeps only in-frame clones and is missing some. The DNA was the basis for D and trimming; V, J and clone size are from that table. This sample yields about 180,000 clones, of which around 80% are seen a single time; approximately 6.2% belongs to the top ten. The TCR was taken from a man between 65 and 85 years old with active or convalescent COVID-19. Sample: peripheral blood. V is TRBV7-9 and J is TRBJ2-3; possibly TRBD1 for D (6 bases). CDR3 nucleotide sequence: TGTGCCAGCAGCTTAGAGGGGGATGGGACAGATACGCAGTATTTT. Translation: CASSLEGDGTDTQYF.